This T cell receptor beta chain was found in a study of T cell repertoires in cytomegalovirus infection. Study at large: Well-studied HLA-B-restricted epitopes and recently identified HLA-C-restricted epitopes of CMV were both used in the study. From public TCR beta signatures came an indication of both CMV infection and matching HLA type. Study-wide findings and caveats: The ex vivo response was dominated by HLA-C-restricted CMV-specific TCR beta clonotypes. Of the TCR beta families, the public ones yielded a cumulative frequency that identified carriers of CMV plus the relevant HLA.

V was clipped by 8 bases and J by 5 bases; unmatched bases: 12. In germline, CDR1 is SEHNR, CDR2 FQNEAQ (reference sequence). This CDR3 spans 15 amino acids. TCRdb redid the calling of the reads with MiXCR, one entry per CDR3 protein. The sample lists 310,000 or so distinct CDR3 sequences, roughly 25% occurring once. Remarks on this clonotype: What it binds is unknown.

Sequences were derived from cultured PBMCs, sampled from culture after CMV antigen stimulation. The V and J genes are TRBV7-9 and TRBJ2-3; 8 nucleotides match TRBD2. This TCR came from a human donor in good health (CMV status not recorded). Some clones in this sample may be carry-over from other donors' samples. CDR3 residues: CASLNEAGVEDTQYF. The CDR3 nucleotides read TGTGCCAGCCTTAACGAAGCGGGAGTGGAAGATACGCAGTATTTT.